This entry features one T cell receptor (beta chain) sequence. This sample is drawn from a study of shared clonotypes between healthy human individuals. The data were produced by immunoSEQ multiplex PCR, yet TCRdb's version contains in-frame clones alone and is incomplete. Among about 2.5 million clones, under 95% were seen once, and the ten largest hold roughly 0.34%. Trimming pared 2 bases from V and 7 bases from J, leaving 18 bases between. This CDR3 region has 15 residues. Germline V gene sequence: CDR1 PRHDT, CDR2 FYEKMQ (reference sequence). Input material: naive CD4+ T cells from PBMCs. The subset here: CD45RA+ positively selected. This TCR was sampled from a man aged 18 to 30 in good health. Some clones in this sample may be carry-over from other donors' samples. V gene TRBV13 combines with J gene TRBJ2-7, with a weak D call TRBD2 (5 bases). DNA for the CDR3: TGTGCCAGCAGCTTACGGCAGCTACTAGGTTTAGAGCAGTACTTC. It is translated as CASSLRQLLGLEQYF.